This T cell receptor beta chain was sequenced for a study of T cell responses to AZD1222 COVID-19 vaccine. Study-wide points: The reported proportion of spike-specific TCRs targeting unmutated variant regions was nearly half. Clonal diversity may have been underestimated in mostly white British donors. Spike regions recognized by vaccine-associated CD4 TCRs spanned the protein, led by 160-218 and 743-854.

The repertoire was sequenced with immunoSEQ multiplex PCR; TCRdb's copy has only in-frame clones and lacks some. In the table there are some 81,000 clones, around 84% of which are singletons. This clone came up once. Its antigen is as yet unknown. The junction had 11 bases not matched to a gene; V was cut back by 1 base and J by 2 bases. This CDR3 region has 18 residues. CDR1 SGHRS and CDR2 YFSETQ come from the germline V gene. The sequence derives from an adult who received the AZD1222 COVID-19 vaccine. The sample consisted of peripheral blood, taken 28 days after the second AZD1222 dose. The chain couples TRBV5-1 to TRBJ2-2; 7 nucleotides line up with TRBD2. CDR3 residues: CASSLTGLGGGNTGELFF. The CDR3 coding sequence is TGCGCCAGCAGCTTGACCGGACTAGGCGGAGGCAACACCGGGGAGCTGTTTTTT.